This T cell receptor beta chain emerged from a study of T cells after yellow fever vaccination. Points on this clonotype: Its matching antigen is unknown.

General observations from the study: Peak timing came faster in the weaker secondary response, day 5 versus 15. The CD4 compartment and the CD8 compartment contained a small share of clonotypes in common.

The V end lost 2 bases, the J end lost 6 bases, and 19 bases lay between the germline ends. CDR1 is MNHEY, CDR2 SVGAGI, per germline. This CDR3 region has 16 residues. TCRdb itself ran the 5' RACE reads through MiXCR, one entry per CDR3 protein. Here the sample spans 620,000 or so distinct CDR3 sequences, around an eighth being singletons. The chain is built from TRBV6-5 and TRBJ1-1, with D possibly matching TRBD1 (6 bases). The source material was PBMCs, sampled on the day of the yellow fever booster vaccination. The sequence derives from a man aged 30 to 39 who received the YFV17D yellow fever vaccine. The DNA for the CDR3 is TGTGCCAGCAGTTACAAGTCCCGGGGGGCGTTTTCTGAAGCTTTCTTT. It is translated as CASSYKSRGAFSEAFF.